The next 14 T cell receptor beta chains were all read from a single sample in a study of blood T cell repertoires in COVID-19. Here immunoSEQ multiplex PCR was the method, and the copy in TCRdb shows in-frame clones only, minus some. The table shows some 80,000 clones, with about four fifths occurring only once. The sequencing sample was made of peripheral blood. The receptor set was obtained from a human donor in a cohort sampled during active COVID-19.

This clone appeared many times. The V call is TRBV11-2, the J call TRBJ2-3, with a weak D call TRBD2 (5 bases). This CDR3 has 15 residues. The V and J ends lost 4 bases and 2 bases respectively, with 13 bases between them. Per the germline V gene, CDR1 is SGHAT and CDR2 is FQNNGV. CDR3 DNA: TGTGCCAGCAGCTCCCTCCGGGGAGCCACAGATACGCAGTATTTT. Translated: CASSSLRGATDTQYF.

V and J are TRBV7-9 and TRBJ1-5; TRBD1 matches at 8 bases. Germline CDR1 and CDR2: SEHNR and FQNEAQ (reference sequence). The CDR3 runs 15 residues. Unmatched junction bases numbered 6, after V lost 4 bases and J lost 4 bases. The CDR3 DNA reads as TGTGCCAGCAGCTGGGGCACAGGGGGAAATCAGCCCCAGCATTTT. Its protein product is CASSWGTGGNQPQHF.

This clone has more than one count but fewer than ten. The rearrangement joins TRBV28 to TRBJ1-6, with TRBD1 matching 9 bases. Looked up from germline, CDR1 is MDHEN and CDR2 is SYDVKM. There are 16 residues in the CDR3. V shed 4 bases and J 5 bases; nucleotides not matched to a gene: 6. In DNA form, the CDR3 reads TGTGCCAGCAGTTCCACGGACAGGGGAGATAATTCACCCCTCCACTTT. Residues: CASSSTDRGDNSPLHF.

This clone was seen just once. CDR3 protein: CASSLGDRTYNEQFF. CDR3 bases: TGTGCCAGCAGCTTAGGCGACAGGACCTACAATGAGCAGTTCTTC. This sequence joins TRBV7-2 and TRBJ2-1; D may be TRBD1 (6 bases). CDR1 is SGHTA and CDR2 is FQGNSA in the germline V gene. Trimming stripped 1 base from V and 2 bases from J, with 9 bases between. The CDR3 extends over 15 amino acids.

J is TRBJ2-7 and V is TRBV9; tentative D call: TRBD1 (6 bases). Germline V CDR1 and CDR2: SGDLS, YYNGEE. Deletions cut 3 bases from V and 6 bases from J, with 16 bases between. The CDR3 extends over 14 amino acids. The CDR3 DNA is TGTGCCAGCAGCGCCCGGGACACGGTCTCCGAGCAGTACTTC. This translates into CASSARDTVSEQYF.

The V call is TRBV27, the J call TRBJ1-2; D remains ambiguous. Trimming removed 0 bases from V and 5 bases from J, with 10 bases in between. Germline CDR1 MNHEY, CDR2 SMNVEV (reference sequence). This CDR3 region has 14 residues. CDR3 sequence: CASSLSRGFYGYTF. In nucleotides, the CDR3 is TGTGCCAGCAGTTTATCGCGGGGATTTTATGGCTACACCTTC.

The V call is TRBV9, the J call TRBJ2-7; D remains unclear. The CDR3 sequence is 14 residues long. Germline-derived CDR1 and CDR2 are SGDLS and YYNGEE. Trimming shortened V by 1 base and J by 5 bases, and 13 bases separated the two germline ends. The CDR3 nucleotides read TGTGCCAGCAGCGTAATTCCAGGCAGGAACGAGCAGTACTTC. Protein: CASSVIPGRNEQYF. Together with reference TRBV9 and TRBJ2-7, the CDR3 gives the full variable domain: DSGVTQTPKHLITATGQRVTLRCSPRSGDLSVYWYQQSLDQGLQFLIQYYNGEERAKGNILERFSAQQFPDLHSELNLSSLELGDSALYFCASSVIPGRNEQYFGPGTRLTVT.

The rearrangement joins TRBV30 to TRBJ1-3; D not resolved. Germline V gene data show CDR1 as GTSNPN and CDR2 as SVGIG (reference sequence). With 1 base removed from V and 0 bases from J, the gap between germline ends came to 7 bases. This CDR3 has 14 residues. CDR3 sequence (DNA): TGTGCCTGGAGTGGGAGCTCCTCTGGAAACACCATATATTTT. Its translation is CAWSGSSSGNTIYF.

V and J are TRBV2 and TRBJ2-1; D not resolved. Looked up from germline, CDR1 is SNHLY and CDR2 is FYNNEI. The V and J ends lost 6 bases and 6 bases respectively, with 18 bases between them. This CDR3 spans 15 amino acids. CDR3 in amino acids: CASRAAPTGSNEQFF. The CDR3 region has the DNA TGTGCCAGCAGGGCCGCCCCGACCGGGTCCAATGAGCAGTTCTTC. The whole variable domain, filled in from reference TRBV2 and TRBJ2-1, reads EPEVTQTPSHQVTQMGQEVILRCVPISNHLYFYWYRQILGQKVEFLVSFYNNEISEKSEIFDDQFSVERPDGSNFTLKIRSTKLEDSAMYFCASRAAPTGSNEQFFGPGTRLTVL.

This clone has a single count. This chain connects TRBV5-6 to TRBJ1-4; D call uncertain. Germline V gene lookup returns CDR1 SGHDT and CDR2 YYEEEE. The CDR3 covers 12 residues. V lost 2 bases and J lost 5, with 4 bases in between. The CDR3 DNA reads TGTGCCAGCAGCTTCGGGAATGAAAAACTGTTTTTT. Protein: CASSFGNEKLFF. Complete variable domain (other parts from reference TRBV5-6 and TRBJ1-4): DAGVTQSPTHLIKTRGQQVTLRCSPKSGHDTVSWYQQALGQGPQFIFQYYEEEERQRGNFPDRFSGHQFPNYSSELNVNALLLGDSALYLCASSFGNEKLFFGSGTQLSVL.

The J gene is TRBJ2-2, the V gene TRBV27; 8 bases agree with TRBD2. This CDR3 contains 15 residues. V dropped 7 bases and J dropped 2; count of bases not matched to a gene: 6. Germline V CDR1 and CDR2: MNHEY, SMNVEV (reference sequence). The CDR3, as DNA: TGTGCCAGCAAAGCAGCGGGGGTCAACACCGGGGAGCTGTTTTTT. This codes for CASKAAGVNTGELFF.

V gene TRBV7-3 combines with J gene TRBJ2-1; 8 bases line up with TRBD1. The CDR3 covers 16 residues. From germline, CDR1 is SGHTA and CDR2 FQGTGA. V gave up 5 bases and J gave up 6 bases; unmatched junction bases: 12. The CDR3 sequence: CASSMGSGGPLNEQFF. CDR3 nucleotide sequence: TGTGCCAGCAGCATGGGGTCAGGGGGCCCCCTCAATGAGCAGTTCTTC.

The V call is TRBV27, the J call TRBJ1-6, with a weak D call TRBD1 (5 bases). The V gene lost 6 bases and the J gene lost 9 bases, with 12 bases spanning the gap. CDR1 is MNHEY and CDR2 is SMNVEV in the germline V gene (reference sequence). The CDR3 runs 13 residues. The CDR3 DNA sequence: TGTGCCAGCAGAACAGGAGGGACTTCACCCCTCCACTTT. As protein: CASRTGGTSPLHF.

This clone turned up a few times. The J gene is TRBJ1-4, the V gene TRBV18; 7 bases align to TRBD1. J lost 4 bases, V lost 4 bases, and 15 bases had no gene match. This CDR3 is built from 18 residues. The germline V gene encodes CDR1 KGHSH and CDR2 LQKENI. CDR3 in DNA: TGTGCCAGCTCACTGACTTACCTTACAGGGGCCTTTAATGAAAAACTGTTTTTT. This gives the protein CASSLTYLTGAFNEKLFF.